These 32 T cell receptor beta chains came from one sample sequenced in a study of T-cell memory formation after mild COVID-19. A single record per CDR3 protein comes from TCRdb applying MiXCR to the 5' RACE reads. The sample carries 350,000 to 450,000 distinct CDR3 sequences, approximately 20% recorded once. Sequenced material: PBMCs or a T cell subset sorted from them (not recorded which). These receptors all stem from an adult woman who had mild COVID-19 (a few samples of this study predate the infection). Cell type and time point are not known.

This clonotype has a count of ten or more. This chain joins TRBV27 and TRBJ1-5, with TRBD1 matching over 11 bases. The V gene end was trimmed by 6 bases and the J gene end by 7 bases; junction bases not matched to a gene: 11. This CDR3 contains 16 residues. Germline loops: CDR1 MNHEY, CDR2 SMNVEV (reference sequence). This CDR3 reads CASRLTGTGGSQPQHF. The CDR3 nucleotides read TGTGCCAGCAGACTGACCGGGACAGGGGGATCACAGCCCCAGCATTTT.

The J gene is TRBJ2-2, the V gene TRBV6-2 or TRBV6-3, with a possible D match to TRBD2 (6 bases). Germline CDR1 and CDR2: MNHEY and SVGEGT. Trimming took off 6 bases at V and 5 bases at J, with 37 bases between the two ends. This CDR3 is 22 amino acids long. CDR3 nucleotides: TGTGCCAGCAGACCAGGGACGGCCGCGGGGCTGGGGAACTGGAAGAGGACCGGGGAGCTGTTTTTT. Translating it yields CASRPGTAAGLGNWKRTGELFF.

In DNA form, the CDR3 reads TGTGCCAGCAGTGAAGCAAGCGGGGTGAGAACCGGGGAGCTGTTTTTT. Protein product: CASSEASGVRTGELFF. The rearrangement joins TRBV2 to TRBJ2-2; 7 bases are a match to TRBD2. Germline CDR1 reads SNHLY; CDR2 reads FYNNEI. The CDR3 runs 16 residues. The junction had 6 bases not matched to a gene; V was cut back by 0 bases and J by 5 bases.

This sequence joins TRBV6-5 and TRBJ1-1, with D perhaps TRBD1 (5 bases). Germline CDR1 MNHEY, CDR2 SVGAGI. Deletions cut 6 bases from V and 7 bases from J, with 12 bases between. CDR3 length equals 12 residues. Here the CDR3 reads CASSSITGEAFF. The DNA for the CDR3 is TGTGCCAGCAGCTCAATCACAGGTGAAGCTTTCTTT.

In its sample, this clonotype was seen a few times. V and J are TRBV5-4 and TRBJ2-5; 11 bases line up with TRBD2. Germline-derived CDR1 and CDR2 are SGHNT and YYREEE (reference sequence). After removal of 4 bases from V and 0 bases from J, the junction contained 5 bases not matched to a gene. This CDR3 contains 16 residues. The CDR3 sequence is CASSAVLAGDQETQYF. Here the CDR3 DNA reads TGTGCCAGCAGCGCTGTACTAGCGGGGGACCAAGAGACCCAGTACTTC.

The V and J genes are TRBV9 and TRBJ1-3; 7 positions match TRBD1. After removal of 3 bases from V and 0 bases from J, the junction contained 3 bases not matched to a gene. Germline V lookup: CDR1 SGDLS, CDR2 YYNGEE. The CDR3 has 15 amino acids. Here the CDR3 reads CASSDRGPSGNTIYF. The DNA for the CDR3 is TGTGCCAGCAGCGATAGGGGGCCCTCTGGAAACACCATATATTTT.

The chain links TRBV27 to TRBJ1-1; perhaps TRBD1 as D (5 bases). Germline V gives CDR1 MNHEY, CDR2 SMNVEV (reference sequence). CDR3 length equals 15 residues. The V end lost 5 bases, the J end lost 1 base, and 14 bases lay between the germline ends. The CDR3 here is CASSPHAGGNTEAFF. CDR3 bases: TGTGCCAGCAGTCCCCACGCCGGGGGGAACACTGAAGCTTTCTTT.

Only a few counts were recorded for this clonotype. The chain has TRBV5-1 and TRBJ2-3; 8 bases are shared with TRBD2. From germline, CDR1 is SGHRS and CDR2 YFSETQ. The CDR3 covers 17 residues. V lost 1 base to trimming and J lost 6 bases; unmatched junction nucleotides: 13. CDR3 sequence: CASSLSPLVGGRDTQYF. CDR3 coding DNA: TGCGCCAGCAGCTTGTCCCCACTAGTCGGCGGGAGGGATACGCAGTATTTT.

The V and J genes are TRBV7-2 and TRBJ1-1; 8 nucleotides agree with TRBD1. The V gene end was trimmed by 4 bases and the J gene end by 0 bases; junction bases not matched to a gene: 7. The CDR3 contains 16 residues. Germline V gives CDR1 SGHTA, CDR2 FQGNSA. The CDR3 coding sequence is TGTGCCAGCAGCTCCTTTGGGACAGGCGTGAACACTGAAGCTTTCTTT. Translating it yields CASSSFGTGVNTEAFF.

This clonotype was recorded a few times. V is TRBV18 and J is TRBJ2-5; TRBD1 or TRBD2 may be the D gene (5 bases each). The CDR3 consists of 13 residues. V was cut by 2 bases and J by 5 bases, with 9 bases left in between. Germline V gives CDR1 KGHSH, CDR2 LQKENI. The DNA of the CDR3 is TGTGCCAGCTCACCAGGGGACGGGGAGACCCAGTACTTC. Its protein is CASSPGDGETQYF.

The rearrangement joins TRBV11-2 to TRBJ2-5, with 9 bases identical to TRBD2. Per the germline V gene, CDR1 is SGHAT and CDR2 is FQNNGV. The junction had 7 bases not matched to a gene; V was cut back by 1 base and J by 1 base. The CDR3 spans 17 residues. The CDR3 bases are TGTGCCAGCAGCTTAGTTGGTCTAGCGGGACTCCAAGAGACCCAGTACTTC. Residues: CASSLVGLAGLQETQYF.

This clonotype was observed a few times. CDR3 amino acids: CASSPLGTGSAGELFF. In nucleotides, the CDR3 is TGTGCCAGCAGCCCATTAGGGACAGGGAGCGCCGGGGAGCTGTTTTTT. The chain couples TRBV7-6 to TRBJ2-2; 9 nucleotides agree with TRBD1. The CDR3 length is 16 residues. Per the germline V gene, CDR1 is SGHVS and CDR2 is FNYEAQ. After removal of 5 bases from V and 6 bases from J, the junction contained 10 bases not matched to a gene.

The rearrangement uses TRBV7-9 and TRBJ2-2; TRBD1 is a possible D gene (6 bases). V lost 4 bases and J 4 bases, leaving 16 bases between the germline ends. The length of the CDR3 is 16 residues. The germline V gene encodes CDR1 SEHNR and CDR2 FQNEAQ (reference sequence). The DNA of the CDR3 is TGTGCCAGCAGCTCAGGACAGAACAAAGTCACCGGGGAGCTGTTTTTT. Amino acid sequence: CASSSGQNKVTGELFF. The full variable domain, with the rest looked up from reference TRBV7-9 and TRBJ2-2, is DTGVSQNPRHKITKRGQNVTFRCDPISEHNRLYWYRQTLGQGPEFLTYFQNEAQLEKSRLLSDRFSAERPKGSFSTLEIQRTEQGDSAMYLCASSSGQNKVTGELFFGEGSRLTVL.

The CDR3 spells CASSQEASSGNTIYF. DNA of the CDR3: TGCGCCAGCAGCCAAGAGGCGAGCTCTGGAAACACCATATATTTT. The chain has TRBV4-3 and TRBJ1-3; D remains unclear. The V gene lost 0 bases and the J gene lost 0 bases, with 6 bases spanning the gap. This CDR3 contains 15 residues. Looked up from germline, CDR1 is LGHNA and CDR2 is YSLEER.

This clonotype was counted a few times. The V call is TRBV7-8, the J call TRBJ2-1; D is perhaps TRBD2 (6 bases). The CDR3 is 15 residues long. The V end was cut by 1 base, the J end by 6 bases, with 13 bases between. CDR1 is SGHVS and CDR2 is FQNEAQ in the germline V gene. CDR3 protein: CASSLGTSRVNEQFF. In DNA, the CDR3 is TGTGCCAGCAGCTTAGGTACTAGCCGCGTCAATGAGCAGTTCTTC.

In this sample, this clonotype turned up many times. V usage is TRBV3-1 and J usage is TRBJ2-4; D is possibly TRBD2 (5 bases). V was pared by 1 base and J by 15 bases, with 13 bases between. This CDR3 spans 12 amino acids. The V gene's germline CDR1 is LGHDT and CDR2 YNNKEL (reference sequence). CDR3 sequence reads: CASSQADTSMYF. CDR3 sequence (DNA): TGTGCCAGCAGCCAAGCAGATACTAGTATGTACTTC. The full variable domain, in which reference TRBV3-1 and TRBJ2-4 provide the parts outside the CDR3, is DTAVSQTPKYLVTQMGNDKSIKCEQNLGHDTMYWYKQDSKKFLKIMFSYNNKELIINETVPNRFSPKSPDKAHLNLHINSLELGDSAVYFCASSQADTSMYFGAGTRLSVL.

This clonotype occurred many times. The chain is built from TRBV5-1 and TRBJ2-1, with D perhaps being TRBD1 or TRBD2 (5 bases each). V dropped 1 base and J dropped 0 bases, with 8 bases sitting between them. This CDR3 has 15 residues. The germline V gene has CDR1 SGHRS and CDR2 YFSETQ. CDR3 region: CASSLNGGSYNEQFF. In DNA form, the CDR3 reads TGCGCCAGCAGCTTGAATGGGGGCTCCTACAATGAGCAGTTCTTC. Combining the CDR3 with reference TRBV5-1 and TRBJ2-1 gives the whole variable domain KAGVTQTPRYLIKTRGQQVTLSCSPISGHRSVSWYQQTPGQGLQFLFEYFSETQRNKGNFPGRFSGRQFSNSRSEMNVSTLELGDSALYLCASSLNGGSYNEQFFGPGTRLTVL.

This chain links TRBV25-1 with TRBJ1-1; D possibly corresponds to TRBD1 (5 bases). This CDR3 region has 15 residues. V dropped 0 bases and J dropped 9 bases, with 17 bases sitting between them. Germline CDR1 and CDR2: MGHDK and SYGVNS. CDR3 loop: CASSEYSGRGRKAFF. The CDR3, as DNA: TGTGCCAGCAGTGAATATTCGGGGAGGGGTCGGAAAGCTTTCTTT.

V and J are TRBV19 and TRBJ1-1; 7 nucleotides agree with TRBD1. J gave up 1 base and V 6 bases, and 11 bases lay outside the gene matches. Germline V lookup: CDR1 LNHDA, CDR2 SQIVND (reference sequence). This CDR3 spans 16 amino acids. The CDR3 bases are TGTGCCAGTAGAATAACAGGGGCCCGGCAGAACACTGAAGCTTTCTTT. Its translation is CASRITGARQNTEAFF.

There are a few counts of this clonotype. The chain has TRBV7-9 and TRBJ2-1, with 10 bases matching TRBD2. CDR1 SEHNR and CDR2 FQNEAQ come from the germline V gene (reference sequence). The J segment lost 5 bases and the V segment lost 0 bases, leaving 4 bases of the junction unmatched. The CDR3 consists of 16 residues. The CDR3 loop reads CASSLARLAGDNEQFF. CDR3 bases: TGTGCCAGCAGCTTAGCTCGGCTAGCGGGAGACAATGAGCAGTTCTTC.

This clonotype has more than one count but fewer than ten. This sequence joins TRBV18 and TRBJ1-2; perhaps TRBD1 as D (5 bases). Trimming shortened V by 3 bases and J by 8 bases, and 19 bases separated the two germline ends. The germline gives CDR1 KGHSH, CDR2 LQKENI. The CDR3 is made up of 15 amino acids. DNA of the CDR3: TGTGCCAGCTCACCTGCCCCCGGGACCGACAAGGGCTACACCTTC. Residues: CASSPAPGTDKGYTF.

This clonotype was counted only a few times. The chain carries TRBV29-1 and TRBJ2-3; TRBD1 is a possible D gene (6 bases). V lost 7 bases, J lost 2 bases, and 13 bases lay in between. The CDR3 runs 13 residues. Germline V gives CDR1 SQVTM, CDR2 ANQGSEA. The CDR3 sequence: CSGQEWYTDTQYF. As DNA, the CDR3 is TGCAGCGGACAGGAATGGTACACAGATACGCAGTATTTT.

This clonotype occurred a few times. The V call is TRBV7-2, the J call TRBJ2-7; 11 bases fit TRBD2. After removal of 3 bases from V and 6 bases from J, the junction contained 1 base not matched to a gene. Germline loops: CDR1 SGHTA, CDR2 FQGNSA. This CDR3 has 13 residues. In nucleotides, the CDR3 is TGTGCCAGCAGCTTTAGCGGGAGGGGCGAGCAGTACTTC. This encodes CASSFSGRGEQYF. Looking up the rest from reference TRBV7-2 and TRBJ2-7 gives the full variable domain: GAGVSQSPSNKVTEKGKDVELRCDPISGHTALYWYRQSLGQGLEFLIYFQGNSAPDKSGLPSDRFSAERTGGSVSTLTIQRTQQEDSAVYLCASSFSGRGEQYFGPGTRLTVT.

This clonotype has only a few counts. V gene TRBV12-3 or TRBV12-4 combines with J gene TRBJ1-1; possibly TRBD1 for D (6 bases). This CDR3 is 15 amino acids long. Between the trimmed V and J ends, which lost 3 bases and 0 bases, there was a span of 11 bases. The CDR3 sequence is CASSLGGTLNTEAFF. In DNA form, the CDR3 reads TGTGCCAGCAGTTTGGGCGGGACACTGAACACTGAAGCTTTCTTT.

V usage is TRBV10-3 and J usage is TRBJ1-2, with D possibly matching TRBD1 (5 bases). This CDR3 spans 14 amino acids. From germline, CDR1 is ENHRY and CDR2 SYGVKD. V lost 3 bases, J lost 8 bases, and 16 bases lay in between. The CDR3 reads CAISESQGERGYTF. For the CDR3, the DNA is TGTGCCATCAGTGAATCGCAGGGAGAACGGGGCTACACCTTC.

This clonotype appeared a few times. The chain has TRBV12-3 or TRBV12-4 and TRBJ2-5; D uncertain. Trimming took off 7 bases at V and 5 bases at J, with 17 bases between the two ends. The CDR3 is made up of 14 amino acids. The CDR3 coding sequence is TGTGCCAGCAACGATAGACTTGTGTGGGAGACCCAGTACTTC. Translating it yields CASNDRLVWETQYF.

This chain links TRBV12-5 with TRBJ1-3, with 7 bases that match TRBD1. The CDR3 totals 15 residues. Trimming cost V 3 bases and J 2 bases; bases outside gene matches: 4. CDR1 is LGHNT and CDR2 is FRNRAP in the germline V gene. CDR3 loop: CASGFETGPGNTIYF. CDR3 in DNA: TGTGCTAGTGGTTTCGAGACAGGGCCTGGAAACACCATATATTTT.

In its sample, this clonotype was seen a few times. J is TRBJ2-1 and V is TRBV6-5, with 11 bases fitting TRBD2. Germline CDR1 and CDR2: MNHEY and SVGAGI. The CDR3 covers 15 residues. V was clipped by 5 bases and J by 2 bases; unmatched bases: 2. The CDR3 here is CASSILAGAYNEQFF. In DNA form, the CDR3 reads TGTGCCAGCAGTATACTAGCGGGAGCCTACAATGAGCAGTTCTTC.

The chain links TRBV6-6 to TRBJ1-5; TRBD1 matches at 10 bases. This CDR3 is built from 15 residues. The V gene's germline CDR1 is MNHNY and CDR2 SVGAGI (reference sequence). V shed 6 bases, J shed 4 bases, and the junction held 6 bases outside the gene matches. Here the CDR3 DNA reads TGTGCCAGCAGCCCCCGGGACAGGGGAAATCAGCCCCAGCATTTT. Translation gives CASSPRDRGNQPQHF.

This clonotype was recorded many times. The genes are TRBV7-9 and TRBJ2-3; D gene ambiguous. Trimming removed 1 base from V and 3 bases from J, with 5 bases in between. CDR3 size: 13 residues. In germline, CDR1 is SEHNR, CDR2 FQNEAQ (reference sequence). The CDR3 DNA sequence: TGTGCCAGCAGCTTAGGTTCAACAGATACGCAGTATTTT. This translates into CASSLGSTDTQYF.

This clonotype was seen a handful of times. This sequence joins TRBV5-1 and TRBJ2-3, with D perhaps matching TRBD2 (6 bases). V was trimmed by 1 base and J by 1 base, leaving 16 bases between them. The CDR3 sequence is 17 residues long. Germline CDR1 and CDR2: SGHRS and YFSETQ. CDR3 DNA: TGCGCCAGCAGCTTGTTCAAGCGGGCGGTTGGCACAGATACGCAGTATTTT. Translating it yields CASSLFKRAVGTDTQYF.

The table lists this clonotype with many counts. The chain links TRBV29-1 to TRBJ2-2; tentative D call: TRBD1 (5 bases). There are 14 residues in the CDR3. The V end was cut by 3 bases, the J end by 1 base, with 9 bases between. Per the germline V gene, CDR1 is SQVTM and CDR2 is ANQGSEA. Written as DNA, the CDR3 is TGCAGCGTTGACGCGCAGGGGAACACCGGGGAGCTGTTTTTT. Translating gives CSVDAQGNTGELFF.